Following are 20 T cell receptor beta chains from one sample sequenced in a study of PD-1 blockade in classical Hodgkin lymphoma. The table came from immunoSEQ multiplex PCR; TCRdb's copy has only in-frame clones and leaves some out. Of some 17,000 clones in the sample, 60% to 75% are singletons; the top ten hold 7.8%. The time point was: cycle 4 day 1 (C4D1), after six to seven weeks of nivolumab. All trial patients relapsed after autologous stem cell transplantation. The material was peripheral blood mononuclear cells (PBMCs), obtained before the fourth cycle of nivolumab. These receptors all stem from a human donor with classical Hodgkin lymphoma.

The chain has TRBV9 and TRBJ1-4; D unresolved. CDR3 length: 14 residues. With 3 bases removed from V and 0 bases from J, the gap between germline ends came to 6 bases. Germline loops: CDR1 SGDLS, CDR2 YYNGEE. CDR3 region: CASSDRATNEKLFF. CDR3 bases: TGTGCCAGCAGCGACAGAGCAACTAATGAAAAACTGTTTTTT.

V gene TRBV5-1 combines with J gene TRBJ2-7, with 9 bases that match TRBD1. With V trimmed by 3 bases and J by 7 bases, 11 bases remained unmatched. CDR3 size: 15 residues. Looked up from germline, CDR1 is SGHRS and CDR2 is YFSETQ. CDR3 protein: CASSWWGQGLGEQYF. CDR3 DNA: TGCGCCAGCAGCTGGTGGGGACAGGGATTGGGAGAGCAGTACTTC. Full variable domain (remainder filled in from reference TRBV5-1 and TRBJ2-7): KAGVTQTPRYLIKTRGQQVTLSCSPISGHRSVSWYQQTPGQGLQFLFEYFSETQRNKGNFPGRFSGRQFSNSRSEMNVSTLELGDSALYLCASSWWGQGLGEQYFGPGTRLTVT.

The rearrangement joins TRBV4-1 to TRBJ2-1; tentative D call: TRBD2 (6 bases). V was cut by 4 bases and J by 10 bases, with 17 bases left in between. Germline V lookup: CDR1 MGHRA, CDR2 YSYEKL. This CDR3 is built from 14 residues. The chain's CDR3 is CASSLYDRDSEQFF. CDR3 in DNA: TGCGCCAGCAGCCTATACGACCGGGACTCAGAGCAGTTCTTC.

The chain recombines TRBV28 with TRBJ2-7, with 11 nucleotides matching TRBD1. The V and J ends lost 10 bases and 5 bases, in that order; junction bases with no gene match: 10. The CDR3 consists of 14 residues. CDR1 and CDR2 from the germline V gene are MDHEN and SYDVKM. CDR3 bases: TGTGCCACCCGACAACCGGGACAGGGGGACGAGCAGTACTTC. Translated: CATRQPGQGDEQYF.

Points on this clone: One junction end disagrees with the germline gene, perhaps due to a read error. The chain links TRBV27 to TRBJ2-7, with D hard to call. This CDR3 is built from 15 residues. The germline gives CDR1 MNHEY, CDR2 SMNVEV (reference sequence). CDR3 nucleotide sequence: TGTGCCGGCAGTCCCTGGGGAAAGGACTCCTACGAGCAGTACTTC. Its protein product is CAGSPWGKDSYEQYF.

In this sample, this clone is medium-sized (0.01 to 0.1%). The V call is TRBV18, the J call TRBJ2-5, with a tentative D call TRBD1 (5 bases). V lost 1 base and J 5 bases, leaving 8 bases between the germline ends. Germline CDR1 KGHSH, CDR2 LQKENI. The length of the CDR3 is 13 residues. The CDR3 protein is CASSPQGLETQYF. The CDR3 DNA sequence: TGTGCCAGCTCACCACAGGGGCTGGAGACCCAGTACTTC.

V gene TRBV19 combines with J gene TRBJ1-2; the match to TRBD1 covers 8 bases. CDR1 is LNHDA, CDR2 SQIVND, per germline (reference sequence). The V gene end was trimmed by 3 bases and the J gene end by 7 bases; junction bases not matched to a gene: 7. CDR3 size: 14 residues. For the CDR3, the DNA is TGTGCCAGTAGTATCACCAGGGGGCAAGGTGGCTACACCTTC. Translation: CASSITRGQGGYTF.

V and J are TRBV6-1 and TRBJ2-5; 9 nucleotides agree with TRBD1. Germline V gene data show CDR1 as MNHNS and CDR2 as SASEGT. J was trimmed by 0 bases and V by 1 base; bases with no gene match: 0. The CDR3 length is 15 residues. The CDR3 here is CASSEGDRDQETQYF. CDR3 DNA: TGTGCCAGCAGTGAAGGGGACAGGGACCAAGAGACCCAGTACTTC.

The chain is built from TRBV4-2 and TRBJ1-3; 8 bases fit TRBD1. CDR1 is LGHNA, CDR2 YNFKEQ, per germline. The CDR3 runs 16 residues. V was clipped by 3 bases and J by 7 bases; unmatched bases: 11. The chain's CDR3 is CASSQGTGSPGNTIYF. CDR3 sequence (DNA): TGTGCCAGCAGCCAGGGGACAGGCTCCCCGGGGAACACCATATATTTT.

The chain combines TRBV4-2 with TRBJ2-1, with 10 nucleotides matching TRBD2. CDR1 LGHNA and CDR2 YNFKEQ come from the germline V gene. This CDR3 has 16 amino acids. V trimming: 4 bases; J trimming: 1 base; junction bases outside the gene matches: 4. The CDR3: CASSPRTSGSYNEQFF. The CDR3 nucleotides read TGTGCCAGCAGCCCTAGGACTAGCGGTTCCTACAATGAGCAGTTCTTC.

This chain joins TRBV2 and TRBJ1-5, with a possible D match to TRBD1 (5 bases). CDR3 length equals 17 residues. V was pared by 1 base and J by 0 bases, with 13 bases between. Germline V gene lookup returns CDR1 SNHLY and CDR2 FYNNEI. The CDR3 spells CASSEVGRGNSNQPQHF. The CDR3 nucleotides read TGTGCCAGCAGTGAAGTGGGTAGGGGAAATAGCAATCAGCCCCAGCATTTT.

The chain employs TRBV10-3 and TRBJ2-7; a possible D gene is TRBD2 (6 bases). CDR3 length equals 20 residues. V was pared by 4 bases and J by 3 bases, with 31 bases between. Per the germline V gene, CDR1 is ENHRY and CDR2 is SYGVKD. The CDR3 DNA sequence: TGTGCCATCAGTGTAGACGGGGGACTGACCTCCTATCGAGTTAACTACGAGCAGTACTTC. This sequence encodes CAISVDGGLTSYRVNYEQYF.

The V gene is TRBV1, the J gene TRBJ1-5. TRBV1 has pseudogene status. This CDR3 is 16 amino acids long. CDR3 loop: CTSSQTTGQCNQPQHF. CDR3 coding DNA: TGCACCAGCAGCCAAACCACGGGGCAGTGCAATCAGCCCCAGCATTTT.

The chain recombines TRBV28 with TRBJ1-2; TRBD1 might be the D (5 bases). Trimming removed 6 bases at V and 5 bases at J, with 10 bases between. This CDR3 is built from 12 residues. CDR1 is MDHEN, CDR2 SYDVKM, per germline. CDR3 sequence: CASRPGGYGYTF. In DNA form, the CDR3 reads TGTGCCAGCAGGCCCGGGGGGTATGGCTACACCTTC.

V is TRBV5-1 and J is TRBJ2-5; the match to TRBD2 covers 12 bases. J gave up 4 bases and V 4 bases, and 2 bases lay outside the gene matches. This CDR3 contains 14 residues. Per germline, CDR1 SGHRS and CDR2 YFSETQ. CDR3 sequence: CASSPGLAGETQYF. CDR3 sequence (DNA): TGCGCCAGCAGCCCGGGACTAGCGGGAGAGACCCAGTACTTC.

The gene calls are TRBV9 and TRBJ2-5; D may be TRBD1 (6 bases). Trimming removed 1 base at V and 1 base at J, with 8 bases between. The CDR3 is 14 amino acids. CDR1 and CDR2 from the germline V gene are SGDLS and YYNGEE. This CDR3 is CASSVRGSQETQYF. The CDR3 bases are TGTGCCAGCAGCGTAAGGGGGAGCCAAGAGACCCAGTACTTC.

The chain recombines TRBV11-3 with TRBJ2-2; D call uncertain. Trimming left V 4 bases short and J 3 bases short, with 9 bases between. The CDR3 totals 14 residues. Germline CDR1 and CDR2: SGHNT and YENEEA. The CDR3 DNA follows: TGTGCCAGCAGCTCCGAGTGGCACACCGGGGAGCTGTTTTTT. Its translation is CASSSEWHTGELFF. Supplemented by reference TRBV11-3 and TRBJ2-2, the full variable domain reads EAGVVQSPRYKIIEKKQPVAFWCNPISGHNTLYWYLQNLGQGPELLIRYENEEAVDDSQLPKDRFSAERLKGVDSTLKIQPAELGDSAVYLCASSSEWHTGELFFGEGSRLTVL.

The chain is built from TRBV28 and TRBJ2-1, with 8 bases fitting TRBD2. CDR1 MDHEN and CDR2 SYDVKM come from the germline V gene. There are 15 residues in the CDR3. The V and J ends lost 2 bases and 4 bases, in that order; junction bases with no gene match: 4. The CDR3 is CASSLAGLVYNEQFF. The CDR3 coding sequence is TGTGCCAGCAGTTTAGCGGGACTAGTTTACAATGAGCAGTTCTTC.

This clone was seen only a few times. The chain uses TRBV5-1 and TRBJ2-1, with D maybe TRBD2 (5 bases). The CDR3 has 15 amino acids. Germline assignment: CDR1 SGHRS and CDR2 YFSETQ. Trimming removed 4 bases from V and 0 bases from J, with 11 bases in between. CDR3 nucleotides: TGCGCCAGCAGCCGTGGGGAGAGCTCCTACAATGAGCAGTTCTTC. It specifies CASSRGESSYNEQFF. The full variable domain, completed using reference TRBV5-1 and TRBJ2-1, is KAGVTQTPRYLIKTRGQQVTLSCSPISGHRSVSWYQQTPGQGLQFLFEYFSETQRNKGNFPGRFSGRQFSNSRSEMNVSTLELGDSALYLCASSRGESSYNEQFFGPGTRLTVL.

DNA of the CDR3: TGCGCCAGCAGCCACTCGGGGAGGCAGTACTTC. Translated: CASSHSGRQYF. This chain connects TRBV4-1 to TRBJ2-5; maybe TRBD2 (6 bases). The CDR3 has 11 amino acids. V shed 3 bases and J shed 11 bases, with 10 bases lying between them. Germline V gene sequence: CDR1 MGHRA, CDR2 YSYEKL.